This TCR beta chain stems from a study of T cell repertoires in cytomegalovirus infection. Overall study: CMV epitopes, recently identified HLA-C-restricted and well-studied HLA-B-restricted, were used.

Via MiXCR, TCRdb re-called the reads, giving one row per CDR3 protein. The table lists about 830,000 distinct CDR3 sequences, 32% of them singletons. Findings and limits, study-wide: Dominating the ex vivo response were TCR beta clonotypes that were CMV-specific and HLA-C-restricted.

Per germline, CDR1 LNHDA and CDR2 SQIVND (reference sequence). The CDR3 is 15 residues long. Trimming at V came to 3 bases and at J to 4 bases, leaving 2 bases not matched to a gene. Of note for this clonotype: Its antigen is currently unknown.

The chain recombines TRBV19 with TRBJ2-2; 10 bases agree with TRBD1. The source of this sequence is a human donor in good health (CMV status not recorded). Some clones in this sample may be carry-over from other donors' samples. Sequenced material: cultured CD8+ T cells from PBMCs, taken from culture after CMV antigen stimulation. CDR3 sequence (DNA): TGTGCCAGTAGTATTCGGACAGGGGGCACCGGGGAGCTGTTTTTT. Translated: CASSIRTGGTGELFF.